A single sample is the source of the 27 T cell receptor delta chains below, sequenced in a study of γδ T cells in repeated Plasmodium falciparum infection. TCRdb reapplied CATT to the multiplex PCR reads. The table includes 50,000 or so delta-chain clones, 1.6% detected once. Vgamma9/Vdelta2+ and Vdelta2-negative gammadelta T cells were flow-sorted from PBMC for bulk sequencing. Sequencing input: gamma-delta T cells from blood. These receptors were taken from a pool of human donors (malaria-infected and uninfected, not separated).

Points on this clone: A read error likely explains why the TCRdb protein, taken from a much larger clone, differs from this DNA's translation at residue 14; the protein shown is translated from the DNA. The chain employs TRAV38-2/DV8 and TRDJ1, with 12 bases that match TRDD3. The J gene is absent in TCRdb and was assigned here via DNA matching to germline. CDR3 size: 19 residues. With V trimmed by 8 bases and J by 3 bases, 20 bases remained unmatched. The germline CDR1 and CDR2 sequences are TSESDYY and QEAYKQQN. The DNA for the CDR3 is TGTGCTTACTCGGCCTTCCCAGGTACTGGGGGATACTTGGCCGATAAACTCATCTTT. This codes for CAYSAFPGTGGYLADKLIF.

This clone occurred many times. At one end the junction does not follow the germline gene, possibly because of a read error. This sequence joins TRDV1 and TRDJ1, with D tentatively TRDD2 (5 bases). Germline CDR1 and CDR2: TSWWSYY and QGS. The CDR3 is 18 amino acids. In nucleotides, the CDR3 is TGTGCTCTCGTGAACCTAGGTCCTTCTCCCGGCCACACCGATAAACTCACCTTT. Its protein product is CALVNLGPSPGHTDKLTF.

This clone was detected a few times. The protein in TCRdb stems from a much larger clone and differs at residue 14 from this DNA's translation, likely a read error; here the protein is translated from the DNA. This rearrangement joins TRDV1 to TRDJ1, with D perhaps matching TRDD3 (6 bases). Since TCRdb gives no J gene, matching the DNA to germline was used here to assign it. From germline, CDR1 is TSWWSYY and CDR2 QGS. The CDR3 has 17 amino acids. The CDR3 DNA sequence: TGTGCTCTTGGGAAGGGGCCCCTGGGGTTCTACACCGATAGACTCATCTTT. It is translated as CALGKGPLGFYTDRLIF.

This clone was counted between two and nine times. This DNA translates differently at residue 16 from the TCRdb protein, which is that of a much larger clone; a read error is likely, and the protein shown is the DNA's own translation. The V call is TRDV1, the J call TRDJ1; 9 positions match TRDD3. The CDR3 runs 17 residues. Per germline, CDR1 TSWWSYY and CDR2 QGS. The CDR3 nucleotides are TGTGCTCTTGGGGGGCTAAGGGCTGGGGGATTCACCGATAAACTCACCTTT. Protein product: CALGGLRAGGFTDKLTF.

This clone was seen a few times. TCRdb lists the protein of a much larger clone for this DNA, which differs at residue 17, so this is likely a read error; the protein given here is translated from the DNA itself. CDR3 sequence (DNA): TGTGCTCTTGGGGAACTAGGTATAAATTTCCGGAACTCCTGGGGGAGTATGTACACCGATAAACTCATCTTT. It yields the protein CALGELGINFRNSWGSMYTDKLIF. The gene calls are TRDV1 and TRDJ1, with 8 bases lining up with TRDD3. This CDR3 has 24 residues. J lost 0 bases, V lost 0 bases, and 27 bases had no gene match. Germline V gene data show CDR1 as TSWWSYY and CDR2 as QGS.

With respect to this clone: TCRdb assigns this DNA the protein of a much larger clone, which departs from its translation at residue 4; this likely reflects a read error, and the protein shown comes from translating the DNA. This chain joins TRDV1 and TRDJ1, with TRDD3 as a possible D gene (5 bases). The J gene is not listed in TCRdb, so it was assigned here from a DNA match to germline. The V end was cut by 8 bases, the J end by 2 bases, with 21 bases between. Germline CDR1 and CDR2: TSWWSYY and QGS. This CDR3 has 16 residues. CDR3 sequence (DNA): TGTGCTCTTACACCTCCCCAGTACTGGAGGACCGATAAACTCATCTTT. Translated, it gives CALTPPQYWRTDKLIF.

This clone was picked up a small number of times. TCRdb's entry gives the protein of a much larger clone, which mismatches this DNA's translation at residue 7, likely from a read error; the protein reported here is translated from the DNA. V is TRDV1 and J is TRDJ1; TRDD3 matches at 7 bases. The J gene, missing from TCRdb, was assigned here through DNA to germline matching. Looked up from germline, CDR1 is TSWWSYY and CDR2 is QGS. The CDR3 contains 22 residues. After removal of 1 base from V and 0 bases from J, the junction contained 23 bases not matched to a gene. The CDR3 DNA sequence: TGTGCTCTTGGGGAACGCCCTCTTCACCCACTTCTGGGGGCCCCGTACACCGATAAACTCATCTTT. This sequence encodes CALGERPLHPLLGAPYTDKLIF.

This clone occurred many times. The sample carries other DNA sequences with the same CDR3. This sequence joins TRDV2 and TRDJ3, with 10 bases aligning to TRDD3. TCRdb offers no J gene call, so here the DNA was matched to germline to obtain one. The CDR3 is 22 amino acids. V was pared by 3 bases and J by 0 bases, with 16 bases of the junction left unmatched. Looked up from germline, CDR1 is GEAIGNYY and CDR2 is EKD. This CDR3 is CACDSPVLGDSSGSWDTRQMFF. CDR3 DNA sequence: TGTGCCTGTGACTCCCCAGTACTGGGGGATTCTTCCGGCTCCTGGGACACCCGACAGATGTTTTTC.

As regards this clone: A far larger clone lies a single base away; this is likely a read error. Other DNA sequences in the same sample also yield this CDR3. The chain has TRDV1 and TRDJ1, with 13 nucleotides matching TRDD3. Germline CDR1 and CDR2: TSWWSYY and QGS. The CDR3 sequence is 21 residues long. The V segment lost 7 bases and the J segment 0 bases; nucleotides outside the gene matches: 20. This CDR3 reads CALDLPPEYWGIRGHTDKLIF. The CDR3 nucleotides are TGTGCTCTTGACCTTCCTCCCGAGTACTGGGGGATACGGGGACACACCGATAAACTCATCTTT.

This clone was seen many times. The chain links TRDV1 to TRDJ1; TRDD3 matches at 10 bases. Germline V gene data show CDR1 as TSWWSYY and CDR2 as QGS. This CDR3 contains 24 residues. The V gene end was trimmed by 0 bases and the J gene end by 1 base; junction bases not matched to a gene: 26. Here the CDR3 reads CALGELPPPFPYWGISRGTDKLIF. CDR3 bases: TGTGCTCTTGGGGAACTGCCCCCTCCCTTCCCGTACTGGGGGATCTCTAGAGGCACCGATAAACTCATCTTT.

This clone was counted at least ten times. Distinct nucleotide sequences in the sample also encode this CDR3. The chain links TRDV1 to TRDJ1; 11 bases are a match to TRDD3. V dropped 8 bases and J dropped 1; count of bases not matched to a gene: 18. CDR1 and CDR2 (germline): TSWWSYY, QGS. The CDR3 loop spans 19 amino acids. As DNA, the CDR3 is TGTGCTCTTAATCACAAGGCAAACTGGGGGATATGGCCCACCGATAAACTCATCTTT. This translates into CALNHKANWGIWPTDKLIF.

This clone was found many times. The sample contains more than one DNA sequence encoding this CDR3. This rearrangement joins TRDV1 to TRDJ1; D remains ambiguous. The V and J ends lost 1 base and 2 bases respectively, with 29 bases between them. This CDR3 contains 21 residues. Germline assignment: CDR1 TSWWSYY and CDR2 QGS. CDR3 region: CALGERLENLLSPYYTDKLIF. The CDR3 region has the DNA TGTGCTCTTGGGGAACGCCTTGAGAACTTACTGAGCCCTTATTATACCGATAAACTCATCTTT.

This clone was picked up many times. This may arise from a read error, as a much more abundant clone is one base away. The sample holds other DNA sequences that translate to the same CDR3. The chain joins TRDV1 to TRDJ1, with a tentative D call TRDD3 (5 bases). Assignment of the J gene here rests on matching the DNA to germline, because TCRdb gives none. The CDR3 sequence is 18 residues long. Germline-derived CDR1 and CDR2 are TSWWSYY and QGS. DNA for the CDR3: TGTGCCCTTGGGGCCCGGGATGTTTTACACCACGGCGCCGATAAACTCATCTTT. Amino acids: CALGARDVLHHGADKLIF.

This clone was seen only a few times. This sequence may be a read error, since a much larger clone differs from it by one base. The sample contains more than one DNA sequence encoding this CDR3. The chain has TRDV1 and TRDJ1, with 9 bases fitting TRDD3. Germline V gives CDR1 TSWWSYY, CDR2 QGS. CDR3 length equals 19 residues. The J segment lost 1 base and the V segment lost 6 bases, leaving 18 bases of the junction unmatched. In nucleotides, the CDR3 is TGTGCTCTTGGTGCTCCTGGGCTGGGGGGGATACCGATCACCGATAAACTCATCTTT. As protein: CALGAPGLGGIPITDKLIF.

This clone was found many times. Other DNA sequences in this specimen translate into the identical CDR3. This rearrangement joins TRDV1 to TRDJ1, with D hard to call. The CDR3 contains 17 residues. Germline CDR1 TSWWSYY, CDR2 QGS. V was clipped by 0 bases and J by 9 bases, with 23 bases between them. CDR3 DNA: TGTGCTCTTGGGGAACTTCCAACCTTACGAGGTGGTACAGAACTCATCTTT. It is translated as CALGELPTLRGGTELIF.

This clone was detected only once. The chain links TRDV1 to TRDJ1; D uncertain. TCRdb records no J gene; here it was assigned by comparing the DNA to germline. Per the germline V gene, CDR1 is TSWWSYY and CDR2 is QGS. V lost 0 bases to trimming and J lost 2 bases, with 25 bases between them. The CDR3 length is 20 residues. The CDR3 nucleotides read TGTGCTCTTGGGGAACTTTCGGGGCCTAGATTTCCGAGTAATACCGATAAACTCATCTTT. As protein: CALGELSGPRFPSNTDKLIF.

This clone appeared many times. TCRdb has a much larger clone's protein, which differs at residue 6 from the translation of this DNA, likely because of a read error; what is shown is the protein translated from the DNA. The chain carries TRDV1 and TRDJ2; D gene uncertain. The CDR3 has 20 residues. Germline V gene data show CDR1 as TSWWSYY and CDR2 as QGS. Trimming stripped 1 base from V and 0 bases from J, with 21 bases between. CDR3 in DNA: TGTGCTCTTGGGGAACACCTAGCGCGGGCCCGGTCGGCTTTGACAGCACAACTCTTCTTT. Translating gives CALGEHLARARSALTAQLFF.

Concerning this clone itself: The TCRdb record carries a much larger clone's protein, which differs from this DNA's translation at residue 3; a read error is the likely cause, and the protein listed here is the DNA translation. The chain combines TRDV1 with TRDJ1, with a tentative D call TRDD3 (8 bases). Germline lookup yields CDR1 TSWWSYY and CDR2 QGS. The CDR3 contains 19 residues. CDR3 protein: CAPGDVVPTLLGAPDKLIF. CDR3 coding DNA: TGTGCTCCTGGGGACGTGGTTCCTACGCTACTGGGGGCTCCCGATAAACTCATCTTT.

This clone has a handful of counts. TCRdb records a much larger clone's protein for this DNA, with a difference at residue 7 that likely arises from a read error; the protein given is the translation of the DNA. The rearrangement joins TRDV1 to TRDJ1; 10 bases are a match to TRDD3. TCRdb is silent on the J gene; assignment here came from matching the DNA to germline. Germline loops: CDR1 TSWWSYY, CDR2 QGS. The CDR3 covers 17 residues. Unmatched junction bases numbered 10, after V lost 6 bases and J lost 0 bases. CDR3 sequence (DNA): TGTGCTCTTGGAATTATCAGGGGGATACGTTACACCGATAAACTCATCTTT. This translates into CALGIIRGIRYTDKLIF.

About this clone: Since a far larger clone is one base different, this is likely a read error. This CDR3 is also generated by other DNA sequences in the sample. This chain joins TRDV1 and TRDJ1; no definite D call. The J gene was not available in TCRdb and was assigned here by matching the DNA to germline segments. The CDR3 totals 16 residues. V lost 9 bases, J lost 1 base, and 21 bases lay in between. Germline lookup yields CDR1 TSWWSYY and CDR2 QGS. This CDR3 reads CALAIRYKRSTDKLIF. The CDR3, as DNA: TGTGCTCTCGCCATTAGGTATAAGCGGTCCACCGATAAACTCATCTTT.

In regard to this clone: This DNA translates differently at residue 14 from the TCRdb protein, which is that of a much larger clone; a read error is likely, and the protein shown is the DNA's own translation. The CDR3 nucleotides are TGTGCTCTTGGCTGGGGGAACACCCTTCAGTACACCGATAGACTCATCTTT. The encoded protein is CALGWGNTLQYTDRLIF. The chain combines TRDV1 with TRDJ1; TRDD3 matches at 8 bases. TCRdb supplies no J gene; here it was assigned by aligning the nucleotide sequence to germline. From germline, CDR1 is TSWWSYY and CDR2 QGS. The CDR3 loop spans 17 amino acids.

A few counts support this clone. The protein TCRdb gives is from a much larger clone and does not agree with this DNA's translation at residues 6 and 9, likely a read error; the protein shown here comes from the DNA. The V and J genes are TRDV2 and TRDJ1; a possible D gene is TRDD3 (6 bases). The CDR3 is made up of 14 amino acids. The germline CDR1 and CDR2 sequences are GEAIGNYY and EKD. V lost 1 base, J lost 8 bases, and 16 bases lay in between. CDR3 protein: CACDTLGVTSKLIF. The CDR3 nucleotides are TGTGCCTGTGACACGTTGGGGGTTACTTCAAAACTCATCTTT.

This clone has more than one count but fewer than ten. This chain joins TRDV1 and TRDJ1; the match to TRDD3 covers 12 bases. Germline matching of the DNA provided the J gene here, since TCRdb leaves it blank. The V and J ends lost 1 base and 0 bases, in that order; junction bases with no gene match: 24. The CDR3 is 24 amino acids. Looked up from germline, CDR1 is TSWWSYY and CDR2 is QGS. The CDR3 protein is CALGEPGSPNSYWGIPSYTDKLIF. As DNA, the CDR3 is TGTGCTCTTGGGGAACCAGGGAGTCCCAATTCGTACTGGGGGATACCCTCGTACACCGATAAACTCATCTTT.

Of note for this clone: TCRdb has a much larger clone's protein, which differs at residue 10 from the translation of this DNA, likely because of a read error; what is shown is the protein translated from the DNA. The rearrangement links TRDV2 to TRDJ1, with D uncertain. The J gene is not listed in TCRdb, so it was assigned here from a DNA match to germline. Trimming cost V 3 bases and J 0 bases, with 16 bases left between them. There are 16 residues in the CDR3. The V gene's germline CDR1 is GEAIGNYY and CDR2 EKD. The CDR3 bases are TGTGCCTGTGACGCTCTATATACCTTGCACACCGATAAACTCATCTTT. Translated, it gives CACDALYTLHTDKLIF.

By sample fraction, this clone is medium-sized. The identical CDR3 is also encoded by other nucleotide sequences in the sample. The J gene is TRDJ1, the V gene TRDV1; TRDD3 agrees at 8 bases. CDR1 and CDR2 from the germline V gene are TSWWSYY and QGS. Trimming cost V 0 bases and J 0 bases; bases outside gene matches: 24. This CDR3 has 23 residues. Written as DNA, the CDR3 is TGTGCTCTTGGGGAACTAGGGAGTTTTAGTGGGGGATGGCCCGTGTGGTACACCGATAAACTCATCTTT. Translating gives CALGELGSFSGGWPVWYTDKLIF.

About this clone itself: TCRdb's entry gives the protein of a much larger clone, which mismatches this DNA's translation at residue 9, likely from a read error; the protein reported here is translated from the DNA. No call exists for the J gene, whereas the V gene is TRDV1; the tabulated D call, TRDD3, remains unverified against the DNA. The CDR3 is 17 residues long. Germline-derived CDR1 and CDR2 are TSWWSYY and QGS. The CDR3 DNA sequence: TGTGCTCTTGGGGAACAACTCCTATGGTCTGGGGGATCGCGTCTCATCTTT. Amino acid sequence: CALGEQLLWSGGSRLIF.

Of note for this clone: This DNA's translation and the protein TCRdb lists, from a much larger clone, do not match at residue 14, likely due to a read error; the protein shown is translated from the DNA. The CDR3 sequence: CALGEAVYWGMADRLIF. CDR3 sequence (DNA): TGTGCTCTTGGGGAAGCTGTGTACTGGGGGATGGCCGATAGACTCATCTTT. The gene calls are TRDV1 and TRDJ1; TRDD3 aligns across 10 bases. The J gene, absent from TCRdb, was called here by matching the DNA to germline. CDR1 is TSWWSYY and CDR2 is QGS in the germline V gene. The CDR3 is made up of 17 amino acids.